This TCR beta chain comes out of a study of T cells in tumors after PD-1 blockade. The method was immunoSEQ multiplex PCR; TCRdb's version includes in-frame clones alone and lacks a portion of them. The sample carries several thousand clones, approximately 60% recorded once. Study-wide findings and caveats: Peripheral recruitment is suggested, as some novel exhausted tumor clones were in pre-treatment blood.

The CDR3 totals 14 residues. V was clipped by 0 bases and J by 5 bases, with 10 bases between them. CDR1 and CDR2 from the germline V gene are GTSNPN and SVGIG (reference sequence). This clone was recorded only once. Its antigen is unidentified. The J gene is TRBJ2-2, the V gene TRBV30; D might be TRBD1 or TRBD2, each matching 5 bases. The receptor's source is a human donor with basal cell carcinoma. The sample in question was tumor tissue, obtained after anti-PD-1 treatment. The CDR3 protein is CAWSVGGGTGELFF. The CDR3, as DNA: TGTGCCTGGAGTGTCGGTGGGGGAACCGGGGAGCTGTTTTTT. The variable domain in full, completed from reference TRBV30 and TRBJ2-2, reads SQTIHQWPATLVQPVGSPLSLECTVEGTSNPNLYWYRQAAGRGLQLLFYSVGIGQISSEVPQNLSASRPQDRQFILSSKKLLLSDSGFYLCAWSVGGGTGELFFGEGSRLTVL.